This T cell receptor beta chain emerged from a study of neurological immune-mediated disorders. Study-level points and caveats: The repertoires of 18 of 34 multiple sclerosis patients fell into one related-CDR3 cluster (a possible signature) under phylogenetic grouping.

Source material was 2 million unsorted PBMCs, stored at -80 °C in RNAlater. This clonotype appeared many times. Its antigen remains unidentified. The ends were cut back, 0 bases at V and 1 base at J, with 10 bases in the middle. The CDR3 loop spans 15 amino acids. The germline V gene has CDR1 DFQATT and CDR2 SNEGSKA (reference sequence). Via MiXCR, TCRdb re-called the 5' RACE reads, giving one row per CDR3 protein. The sample lists more than 45,000 distinct CDR3 sequences, under 4.5% seen once, with about 3% in the top ten. Sequenced input: PBMCs. The source of this sequence is a young woman with multiple sclerosis. The chain is built from TRBV20-1 and TRBJ1-5; D gene uncertain. For the CDR3, the DNA is TGCAGTGCTAGAGATTTGGGTACGAGCAATCAGCCCCAGCATTTT. The encoded protein is CSARDLGTSNQPQHF.